This T cell receptor (beta chain) was identified in a study of identical twins. This clonotype was counted between two and nine times. Its antigen is not identified. V lost 11 bases and J 5 bases, leaving 20 bases between the germline ends. This CDR3 contains 14 residues. CDR1 is SGHVS and CDR2 is FNYEAQ in the germline V gene. cDNA molecules carried unique molecular identifiers, and template switching added a universal primer site. TCRdb re-called the 5' RACE reads with MiXCR, one entry per CDR3 protein. This sample has about 300,000 distinct CDR3 sequences, with around an eighth found just once. Study-level points and caveats: Modelling underestimated the level of out-of-frame TCR alpha sharing observed in monozygotic twins. Invariant cells of the MAIT and iNKT types might have partly distorted the zero-insertion analyses.

Donors were all healthy Caucasians. The sample was also reused in another study, on yellow fever vaccine responses in identical twins.

The sample comprised CD8+ T cells sorted from blood. This chain uses TRBV7-6 with TRBJ2-3, with a weak D call TRBD2 (6 bases). This TCR was sampled from a woman younger than 35 in good health. The DNA for the CDR3 is TGTGCCGGAGGGCCTCCCGACGGGGGAGATACGCAGTATTTT. Its protein product is CAGGPPDGGDTQYF. Together with reference TRBV7-6 and TRBJ2-3, the CDR3 gives the full variable domain: GAGVSQSPRYKVTKRGQDVALRCDPISGHVSLYWYRQALGQGPEFLTYFNYEAQQDKSGLPNDRFSAERPEGSISTLTIQRTEQRDSAMYRCAGGPPDGGDTQYFGPGTRLTVL.